Listed below are T cell receptor beta chains from one sample, sequenced in a study of T cell responses to AZD1222 COVID-19 vaccine. Generated by immunoSEQ multiplex PCR, the TCRdb table keeps only in-frame clones and is missing some. Found here are tens of thousands of clones, 80% to 90% of them singletons; the top ten hold 1.3%. The source material was peripheral blood, sampled 28 days after the second AZD1222 dose. These TCRs come from an adult who received the AZD1222 COVID-19 vaccine. CDR3s include the opening cysteine and the closing phenylalanine or tryptophan.

v_call: TRBV3-1/TRBV3-2; j_call: TRBJ1-4; cdr3_aa: CASSQGVKLFF
v_call: TRBV19; j_call: TRBJ1-5; cdr3_aa: CASSGRRNQPQHF
v_call: TRBV5-5; j_call: TRBJ2-1; cdr3_aa: CASSLAWGTGLNEQFF
v_call: TRBV6-2/TRBV6-3; j_call: TRBJ2-4; cdr3_aa: CASSHGLNRGLRAKNIQYF
v_call: TRBV28; j_call: TRBJ1-6; cdr3_aa: CASSAGHRIPPLHF
v_call: TRBV4-3; j_call: TRBJ1-2; cdr3_aa: CASSQDIRGGGQNGYTF
v_call: TRBV7-9; j_call: TRBJ1-5; cdr3_aa: CASSLGLRQGPQHF
v_call: TRBV5-1; j_call: TRBJ2-2; cdr3_aa: CASIPGQGGTGELFF
v_call: TRBV24-1; j_call: TRBJ1-1; cdr3_aa: CATSVGNEAFF
v_call: TRBV27; j_call: TRBJ2-2; cdr3_aa: CASSALGTGELFF
v_call: TRBV28; j_call: TRBJ1-4; cdr3_aa: CASSKAQGSNEKLFF